Sequencing of this TCR beta chain was carried out in a study of cytomegalovirus exposure and HLA in healthy donors. Study outcomes and limitations: Many donors shared some public TCRs, even though most TCR sequences were rare.

As for this clone: Its antigen is still unknown.

Germline V CDR1 and CDR2: SGHTA, FQGNSA. CDR3 length: 13 amino acids. Trimming shortened V by 2 bases and J by 8 bases, and 9 bases separated the two germline ends. 60 Vbeta and 13 Jbeta primers were used in PCR. Sequencing used immunoSEQ multiplex PCR; TCRdb keeps in-frame clones, though not all of them. The sample records approximately 150,000 clones, less than 80% being singletons. The receptor's source is a middle-aged man in good health and CMV-seronegative. Sequenced input: PBMCs. The chain has TRBV7-2 and TRBJ2-2; D unclear. The CDR3 DNA follows: TGTGCCAGCAGCTTATCATTGAGGGGGGAGCTGTTTTTT. It specifies CASSLSLRGELFF.